Here is one TCR beta chain with its context. The entry originates in a study of blood T cell repertoires in COVID-19. Per the original data handling: Reference gene primer amplification gave estimated nucleated cell counts. Generated by immunoSEQ multiplex PCR, the TCRdb table keeps only in-frame clones and is missing some. V, J and clone size reflect that table, while D and trimming were determined from the DNA. The sample lists 200,000 or so clones, about 86% occurring once. The age range of participants was about 18 to 100 years, with residence in approximately 25 US areas. Participants had their cohort set by participant-reported clinical history. This CDR3 is built from 15 residues. Looked up from germline, CDR1 is SGHRS and CDR2 is YFSETQ. The junction had 6 bases not matched to a gene; V was cut back by 4 bases and J by 2 bases.

The chain recombines TRBV5-1 with TRBJ1-3; the match to TRBD1 covers 7 bases. The sequencing sample was made of PBMCs or T cells enriched from blood (not recorded which). The receptor was derived from a middle-aged woman with acute COVID-19. The CDR3 protein is CASSPQGSTGNTIYF. CDR3 bases: TGCGCCAGCAGCCCACAGGGGTCCACTGGAAACACCATATATTTT.